This is a list of T cell receptor beta chains from one sample in a study of shared clonotypes between healthy human individuals. This table comes from immunoSEQ multiplex PCR, and its TCRdb copy is limited to in-frame clones, with some not included. The table includes about 510,000 clones, about 75% detected once. Input material: PBMCs. The receptors were gathered from a woman between 40 and 50 years old in good health. Some clones in this sample may be carry-over from other donors' samples. The CDR3 runs from the conserved cysteine through the conserved F or W. The order of the fields is D gene, J gene, V gene, clone size, CDR3 DNA, CDR3 protein. A D gene is named only where the DNA matches it firmly. Expanded clones are given a class, and other clones once, few, many or no size at all.

-,TRBJ1-2,TRBV28,few,TGTGCCAGCAGTTTAGTGACGGAGTATGGCTACACCTTC,CASSLVTEYGYTF
TRBD2,TRBJ2-1,TRBV7-9,-,TGTGCCAGCAGCCCGGGACTAGCGGGGAACAATGAGCAGTTCTTC,CASSPGLAGNNEQFF
TRBD1,TRBJ1-2,TRBV7-2,many,TGTGCCAGCAGCTTGGGACAGGGTAACTATGGCTACACCTTC,CASSLGQGNYGYTF
TRBD1,TRBJ1-1,TRBV7-9,-,TGTGCCAGCAGCTTAGCGAGGACAGGGGGTGAAGCTTTCTTT,CASSLARTGGEAFF
TRBD2,TRBJ2-7,TRBV11-2,once,TGTGCCACCGCCCCAGGACTAGCGGAAAGCTCCTACGAGCAGTACTTC,CATAPGLAESSYEQYF
TRBD2,TRBJ2-3,TRBV5-4,once,TGTGCCAGCAGTCCCTCGGGTAGCGGGAGTACAGATACGCAGTATTTT,CASSPSGSGSTDTQYF
TRBD2,TRBJ2-7,TRBV25-1,-,TGTGCCAGCAGTGAAAGTAGCGGGAGACCCTACGAGCAGTACTTC,CASSESSGRPYEQYF
-,TRBJ2-2,TRBV5-1,-,TGCGCCAGCAGCTGGGGGGTCACCGGGGAGCTGTTTTTT,CASSWGVTGELFF
-,TRBJ2-3,TRBV15,-,TGTGCCACCAGCAGAGGTGAGAGAGACGGCACAGATACGCAGTATTTT,CATSRGERDGTDTQYF
TRBD1,TRBJ2-4,TRBV28,-,TGTGCCAGCAGTAGACAGGGGGTAGACATTCAGTACTTC,CASSRQGVDIQYF
-,TRBJ2-7,TRBV6-5,-,TGTGCCAGCAGCAATAACTACGAGCAGTACTTC,CASSNNYEQYF
-,TRBJ2-7,TRBV27,-,TGTGCCAGCAGCAAGGGATTGAGCGAGCAGTACTTC,CASSKGLSEQYF
-,TRBJ1-6,TRBV10-3,-,TGTGCCATCAGTGGAGTGGAGAATTCACCCCTCCACTTT,CAISGVENSPLHF
-,TRBJ2-2,TRBV30,-,TGTGCCTGGAGTGTCAGGCGGGACGCCGGGGAGCTGTTTTTT,CAWSVRRDAGELFF
TRBD1,TRBJ1-4,TRBV30,few,TGTGCCTGGAGTGGGACAGGGAGACATGAAAAACTGTTTTTT,CAWSGTGRHEKLFF
-,TRBJ2-1,TRBV9,-,TGTGCCAGCAGCGTAGAGTCCTGGTACAATGAGCAGTTCTTC,CASSVESWYNEQFF
TRBD2,TRBJ2-7,TRBV11-2,-,TGTGCCAGCAGCCGAAACGCGGGGGGGGCCCACGAGCAGTACTTC,CASSRNAGGAHEQYF
-,TRBJ1-2,TRBV18,-,TGTGCCAGCTCACCAGGACCTAGCGGCTACACCTTC,CASSPGPSGYTF
-,TRBJ1-3,TRBV6-5,-,TGTGCCAGCAGTTACTCGAAGAGGGTCTCTGGAAACACCATATATTTT,CASSYSKRVSGNTIYF
TRBD2,TRBJ2-3,TRBV2,-,TGTGCCAGCAGAGGACTAGCGGATAGCACAGATACGCAGTATTTT,CASRGLADSTDTQYF
-,TRBJ2-7,TRBV6-5,-,TGTGCCAGCAGCCCGGGCCGTTTCTACGAGCAGTACTTC,CASSPGRFYEQYF
-,TRBJ2-6,TRBV18,-,TGTGCCAGCTCACCACCACCGAGGGACTCTGGGGCCAACGTCCTGACTTTC,CASSPPPRDSGANVLTF
-,TRBJ2-7,TRBV27,-,TGTGCCAGCAATCCCGGGACACCCTACTCCTACGAGCAGTACTTC,CASNPGTPYSYEQYF
TRBD1,TRBJ2-5,TRBV30,-,TGTGCCTGGAGTCGACAGGGACAAGAGACCCAGTACTTC,CAWSRQGQETQYF
-,TRBJ1-5,TRBV30,-,TGTGCCTGGAGACAGGGCACCAATCAGCCCCAGCATTTT,CAWRQGTNQPQHF
TRBD1,TRBJ1-2,TRBV28,-,TGTGCCAGCAACCCAGGGGGCCCGGGCTACACCTTC,CASNPGGPGYTF
-,TRBJ2-1,TRBV5-1,-,TGCGCCAGCAGCTGGCATACAGGCTTGTGGCAGTTCTTC,CASSWHTGLWQFF
-,TRBJ2-2,TRBV6-1,-,TGTGCCAGCAGTGCCAGAGGGACCGGGGAGCTGTTTTTT,CASSARGTGELFF
TRBD2,TRBJ2-7,TRBV27,few,TGTGCCAGCAATTCACACCAGGGCGGGAGCTCCTACGAGCAGTACTTC,CASNSHQGGSSYEQYF
-,TRBJ2-6,TRBV4-3,many,TGCGCCAGCAGCCAAGCCGACACTTTCTCTGGGGCCAACGTCCTGACTTTC,CASSQADTFSGANVLTF
-,TRBJ2-7,TRBV27,-,TGTGCCACCTCACCTGGGCCGGGAAGCTCCTACGAGCAGTACTTC,CATSPGPGSSYEQYF
-,TRBJ2-7,TRBV28,-,TGTGCCAGCAGTTTACGTATCGCAGGGAATCTAAGGTCCTACGAGCAGTACTTC,CASSLRIAGNLRSYEQYF
-,TRBJ2-2,TRBV7-2,-,TGTGCCAGCAGCTCATACCAGGGACAAACCGGGGAGCTGTTTTTT,CASSSYQGQTGELFF
-,TRBJ2-3,TRBV11-3,many,TGTGCCAGCAGCCCCTGGGAGAGCACAGATACGCAGTATTTT,CASSPWESTDTQYF
TRBD2,TRBJ2-5,TRBV15,-,TGTGCCACCAGCGCCCGGACTAGCGGGAGGTGGGAGACCCAGTACTTC,CATSARTSGRWETQYF
TRBD1,TRBJ1-2,TRBV10-3,-,TGTGCCATCGGGTCAGGGGGCTTTGGCTACACCTTC,CAIGSGGFGYTF
-,TRBJ2-7,TRBV6-6,-,TGTGCCAGCACCTTACCCGGGACTTACTACGAGCAGTACTTC,CASTLPGTYYEQYF
-,TRBJ1-4,TRBV19,-,TGTGCCAGTTCGACGGGTTCTAATGAAAAACTGTTTTTT,CASSTGSNEKLFF
-,TRBJ1-4,TRBV7-9,once,TGTGCCAGCAGCTTATATGGGGTGGCGGCTAATGAAAAACTGTTTTTT,CASSLYGVAANEKLFF
TRBD2,TRBJ2-7,TRBV6-1,once,TGTGCCAGCACTGAAGAGGGACTAGCAACCTACGAGCAGTACTTC,CASTEEGLATYEQYF
-,TRBJ2-6,TRBV2,few,TGTGCCAGCACCGGGGGCGGGGCCAACGTCCTGACTTTC,CASTGGGANVLTF